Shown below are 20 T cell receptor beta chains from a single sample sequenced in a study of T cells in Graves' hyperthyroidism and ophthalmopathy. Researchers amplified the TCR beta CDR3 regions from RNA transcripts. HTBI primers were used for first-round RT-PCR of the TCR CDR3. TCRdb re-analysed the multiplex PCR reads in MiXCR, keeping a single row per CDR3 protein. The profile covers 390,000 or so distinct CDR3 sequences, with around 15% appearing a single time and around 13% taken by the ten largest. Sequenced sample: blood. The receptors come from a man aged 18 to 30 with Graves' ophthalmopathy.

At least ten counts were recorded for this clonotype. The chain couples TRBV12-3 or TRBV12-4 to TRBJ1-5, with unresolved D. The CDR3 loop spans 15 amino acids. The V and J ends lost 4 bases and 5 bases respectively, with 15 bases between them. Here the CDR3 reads CASSYMRETHQPQHF. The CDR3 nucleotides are TGTGCCAGCAGTTATATGCGAGAAACTCATCAGCCCCAGCATTTT.

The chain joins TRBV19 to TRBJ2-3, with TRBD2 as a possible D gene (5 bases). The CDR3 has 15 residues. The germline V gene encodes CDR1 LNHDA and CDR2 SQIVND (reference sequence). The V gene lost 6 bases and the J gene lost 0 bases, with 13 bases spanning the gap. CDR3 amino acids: CASSPLGGSTDTQYF. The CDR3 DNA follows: TGTGCCAGTAGCCCACTGGGCGGGAGCACAGATACGCAGTATTTT.

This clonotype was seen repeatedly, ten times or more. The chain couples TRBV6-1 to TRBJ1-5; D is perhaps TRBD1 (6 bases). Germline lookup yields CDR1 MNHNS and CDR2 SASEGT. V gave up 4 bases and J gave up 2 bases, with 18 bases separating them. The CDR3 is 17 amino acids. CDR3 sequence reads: CASSVRGTPERNQPQHF. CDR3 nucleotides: TGTGCCAGCAGTGTTCGCGGGACACCGGAGCGCAATCAGCCCCAGCATTTT.

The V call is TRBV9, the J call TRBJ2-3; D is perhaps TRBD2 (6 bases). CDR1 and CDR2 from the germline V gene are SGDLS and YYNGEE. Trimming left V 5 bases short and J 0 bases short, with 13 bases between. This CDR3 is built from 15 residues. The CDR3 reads CASRKAGTSTDTQYF. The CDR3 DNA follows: TGTGCCAGCAGAAAAGCCGGGACTAGCACAGATACGCAGTATTTT.

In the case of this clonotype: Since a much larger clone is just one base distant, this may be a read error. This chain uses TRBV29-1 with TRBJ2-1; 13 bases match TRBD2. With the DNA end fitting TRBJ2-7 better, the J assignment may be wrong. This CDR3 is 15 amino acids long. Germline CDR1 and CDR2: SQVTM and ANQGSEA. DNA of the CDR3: TGCAGCGTTGGCCGGGGACTAGCGGGATACAATGAGCAGTACTTC. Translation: CSVGRGLAGYNEQYF.

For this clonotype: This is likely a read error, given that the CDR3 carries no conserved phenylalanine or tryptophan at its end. CDR3 nucleotide sequence: TGCGCCAGCAGCTCTATTTCAAGGGTCCGCGGGCAGGGTAAACCAAGGCAGTACGAGCAGTACCTC. Translating it yields CASSSISRVRGQGKPRQYEQYL. The V call is TRBV4-1, the J call TRBJ2-7, with D possibly being TRBD1 or TRBD2 (5 bases each). The CDR3 has 22 residues. CDR1 MGHRA and CDR2 YSYEKL come from the germline V gene. Trimming removed 5 bases at V and 4 bases at J, with 39 bases between.

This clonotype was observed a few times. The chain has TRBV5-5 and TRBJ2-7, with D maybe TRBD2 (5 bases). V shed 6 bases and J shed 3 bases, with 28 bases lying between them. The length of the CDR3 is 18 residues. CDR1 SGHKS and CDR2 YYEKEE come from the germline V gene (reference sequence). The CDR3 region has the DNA TGTGCCAGCACCGTATACCAAATCCCAACTCGGGGATTCTACGAGCAGTACTTC. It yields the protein CASTVYQIPTRGFYEQYF.

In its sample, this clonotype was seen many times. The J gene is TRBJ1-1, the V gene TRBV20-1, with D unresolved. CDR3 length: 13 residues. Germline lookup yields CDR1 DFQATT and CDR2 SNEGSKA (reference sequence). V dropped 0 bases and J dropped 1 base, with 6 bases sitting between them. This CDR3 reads CSARDGRNTEAFF. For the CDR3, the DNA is TGCAGTGCTAGAGATGGGCGGAACACTGAAGCTTTCTTT.

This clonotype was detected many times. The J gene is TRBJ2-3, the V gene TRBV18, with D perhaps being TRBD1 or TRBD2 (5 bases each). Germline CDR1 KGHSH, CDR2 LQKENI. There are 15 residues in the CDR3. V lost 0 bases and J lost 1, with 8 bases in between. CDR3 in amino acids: CASSPPGPGTDTQYF. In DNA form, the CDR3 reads TGTGCCAGCTCACCACCGGGACCAGGCACAGATACGCAGTATTTT.

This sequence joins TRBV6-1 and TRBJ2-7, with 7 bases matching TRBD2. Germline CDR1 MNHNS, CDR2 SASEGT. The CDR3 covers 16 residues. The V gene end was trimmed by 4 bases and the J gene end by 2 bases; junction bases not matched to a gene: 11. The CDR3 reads CASSGSGEGRAYEQYF. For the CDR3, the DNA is TGTGCCAGCAGTGGGTCTGGGGAGGGCCGGGCCTACGAGCAGTACTTC.

In DNA form, the CDR3 reads TGTGCCAGCAGTCCCGTCGGGACAGACTTTAGCAATCAGCCCCAGCATTTT. It yields the protein CASSPVGTDFSNQPQHF. The rearrangement uses TRBV28 and TRBJ1-5; 7 positions agree with TRBD1. Germline CDR1 reads MDHEN; CDR2 reads SYDVKM. The CDR3 consists of 17 residues. V gave up 5 bases and J gave up 0 bases; unmatched junction bases: 10.

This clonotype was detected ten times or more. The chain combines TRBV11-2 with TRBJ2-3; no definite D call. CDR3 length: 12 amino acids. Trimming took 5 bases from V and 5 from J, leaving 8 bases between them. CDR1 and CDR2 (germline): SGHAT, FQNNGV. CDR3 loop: CASSTTRDTQYF. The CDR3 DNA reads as TGTGCCAGCAGCACGACACGAGATACGCAGTATTTT.

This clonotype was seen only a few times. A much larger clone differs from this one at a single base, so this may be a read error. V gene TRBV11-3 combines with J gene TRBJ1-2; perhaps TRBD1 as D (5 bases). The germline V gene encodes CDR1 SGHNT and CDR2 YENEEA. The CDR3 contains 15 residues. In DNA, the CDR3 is TGTGCCAACAGCCACACGTCAGGGAGTAACTATGGCTACACCTTC. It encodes CANSHTSGSNYGYTF.

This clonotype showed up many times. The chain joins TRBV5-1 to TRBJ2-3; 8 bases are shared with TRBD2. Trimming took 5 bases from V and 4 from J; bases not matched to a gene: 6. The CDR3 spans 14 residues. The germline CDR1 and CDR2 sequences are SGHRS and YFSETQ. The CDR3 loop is CASSGSGSPDTQYF. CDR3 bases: TGCGCCAGCAGTGGGAGCGGGAGTCCAGATACGCAGTATTTT.

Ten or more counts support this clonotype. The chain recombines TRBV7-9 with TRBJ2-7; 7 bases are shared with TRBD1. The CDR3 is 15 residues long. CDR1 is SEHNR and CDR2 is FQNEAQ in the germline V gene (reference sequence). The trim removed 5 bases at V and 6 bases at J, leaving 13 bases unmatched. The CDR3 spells CASSRQGRESGEQYF. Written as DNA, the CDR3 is TGTGCCAGCAGCCGACAGGGTAGAGAATCGGGCGAGCAGTACTTC.

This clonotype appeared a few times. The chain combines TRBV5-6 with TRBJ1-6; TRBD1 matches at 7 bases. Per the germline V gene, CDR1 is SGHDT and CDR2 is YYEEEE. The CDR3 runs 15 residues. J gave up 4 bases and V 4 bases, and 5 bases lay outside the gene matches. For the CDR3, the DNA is TGTGCCAGCAGCCCTTTGACAGGGTATAATTCACCCCTCCACTTT. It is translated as CASSPLTGYNSPLHF.

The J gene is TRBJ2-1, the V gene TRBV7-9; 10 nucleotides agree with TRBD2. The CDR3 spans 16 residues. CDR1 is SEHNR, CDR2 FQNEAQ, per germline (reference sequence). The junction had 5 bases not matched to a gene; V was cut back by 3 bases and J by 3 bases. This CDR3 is CASSFRAGGLYNEQFF. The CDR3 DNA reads TGTGCCAGCAGCTTCAGAGCGGGAGGGCTCTACAATGAGCAGTTCTTC. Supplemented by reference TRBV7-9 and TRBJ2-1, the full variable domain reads DTGVSQNPRHKITKRGQNVTFRCDPISEHNRLYWYRQTLGQGPEFLTYFQNEAQLEKSRLLSDRFSAERPKGSFSTLEIQRTEQGDSAMYLCASSFRAGGLYNEQFFGPGTRLTVL.

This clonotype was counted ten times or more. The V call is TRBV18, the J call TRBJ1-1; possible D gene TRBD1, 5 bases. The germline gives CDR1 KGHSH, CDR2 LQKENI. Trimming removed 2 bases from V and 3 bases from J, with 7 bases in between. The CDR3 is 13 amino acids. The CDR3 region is CASSPLGDTEAFF. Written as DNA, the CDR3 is TGTGCCAGCTCACCATTGGGGGACACTGAAGCTTTCTTT.

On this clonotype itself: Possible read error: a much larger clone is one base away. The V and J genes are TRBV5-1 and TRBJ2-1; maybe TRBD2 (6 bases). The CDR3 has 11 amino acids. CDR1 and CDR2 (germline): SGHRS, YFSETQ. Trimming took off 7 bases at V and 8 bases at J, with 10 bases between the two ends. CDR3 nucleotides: TGCGCCAGCGGAGGGTACTATGAGCAGTTCTTC. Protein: CASGGYYEQFF.

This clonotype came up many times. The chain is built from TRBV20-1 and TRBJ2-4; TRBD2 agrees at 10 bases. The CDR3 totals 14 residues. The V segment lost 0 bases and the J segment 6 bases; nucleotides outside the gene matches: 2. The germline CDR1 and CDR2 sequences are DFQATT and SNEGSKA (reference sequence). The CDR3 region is CSARDSGGGNIQYF. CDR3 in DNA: TGCAGTGCTAGAGACAGCGGGGGGGGAAACATTCAGTACTTC.